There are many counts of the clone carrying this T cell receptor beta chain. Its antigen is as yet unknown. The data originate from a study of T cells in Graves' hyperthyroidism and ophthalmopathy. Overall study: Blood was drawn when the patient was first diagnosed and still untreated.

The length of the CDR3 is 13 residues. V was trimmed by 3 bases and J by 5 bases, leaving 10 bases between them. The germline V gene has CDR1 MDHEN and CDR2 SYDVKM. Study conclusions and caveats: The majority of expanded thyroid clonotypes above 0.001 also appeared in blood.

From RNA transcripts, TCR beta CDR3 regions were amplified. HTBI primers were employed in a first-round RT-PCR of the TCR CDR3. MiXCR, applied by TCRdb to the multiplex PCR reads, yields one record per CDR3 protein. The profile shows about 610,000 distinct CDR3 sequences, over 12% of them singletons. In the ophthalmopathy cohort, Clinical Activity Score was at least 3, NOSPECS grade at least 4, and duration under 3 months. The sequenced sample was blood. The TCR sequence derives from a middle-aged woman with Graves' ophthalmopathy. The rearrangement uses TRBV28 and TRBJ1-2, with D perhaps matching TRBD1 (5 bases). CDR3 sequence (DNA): TGTGCCAGCAGTTTTCGGGGGGAATATGGCTACACCTTC. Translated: CASSFRGEYGYTF.